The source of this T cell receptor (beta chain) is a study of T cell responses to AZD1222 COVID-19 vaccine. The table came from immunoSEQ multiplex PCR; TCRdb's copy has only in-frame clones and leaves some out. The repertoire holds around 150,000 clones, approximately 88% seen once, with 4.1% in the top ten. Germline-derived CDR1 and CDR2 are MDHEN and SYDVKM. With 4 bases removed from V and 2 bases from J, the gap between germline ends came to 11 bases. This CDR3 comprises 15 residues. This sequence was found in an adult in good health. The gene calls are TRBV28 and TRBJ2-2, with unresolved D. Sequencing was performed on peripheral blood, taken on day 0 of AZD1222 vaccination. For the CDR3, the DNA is TGTGCCAGCAGTTATAGAATCATAAACACCGGGGAGCTGTTTTTT. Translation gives CASSYRIINTGELFF.